This T cell receptor (beta chain) appears in the sequencing data of a study of response to subunit inactivated influenza vaccine. This clonotype turned up a few times. The CDR3 contains 13 residues. Germline CDR1 is SEHNR and CDR2 is FQNEAQ (reference sequence). V shed 5 bases and J shed 6 bases, with 13 bases lying between them. One entry per CDR3 protein results from TCRdb running MiXCR on the RT-PCR reads. Among hundreds of thousands of distinct CDR3 sequences listed, around 14% were seen once. This specimen was PBMCs from blood, taken about 11 days after vaccination. The chain combines TRBV7-9 with TRBJ2-5; D is possibly TRBD2 (5 bases). This TCR was recovered from a man aged 50-60 years who received an inactivated influenza vaccine. The DNA for the CDR3 is TGTGCCAGCAGCATACTAGAAGGGAAGACCCAGTACTTC. Its translation: CASSILEGKTQYF. Filled out from reference TRBV7-9 and TRBJ2-5, the complete variable domain reads DTGVSQNPRHKITKRGQNVTFRCDPISEHNRLYWYRQTLGQGPEFLTYFQNEAQLEKSRLLSDRFSAERPKGSFSTLEIQRTEQGDSAMYLCASSILEGKTQYFGPGTRLLVL.